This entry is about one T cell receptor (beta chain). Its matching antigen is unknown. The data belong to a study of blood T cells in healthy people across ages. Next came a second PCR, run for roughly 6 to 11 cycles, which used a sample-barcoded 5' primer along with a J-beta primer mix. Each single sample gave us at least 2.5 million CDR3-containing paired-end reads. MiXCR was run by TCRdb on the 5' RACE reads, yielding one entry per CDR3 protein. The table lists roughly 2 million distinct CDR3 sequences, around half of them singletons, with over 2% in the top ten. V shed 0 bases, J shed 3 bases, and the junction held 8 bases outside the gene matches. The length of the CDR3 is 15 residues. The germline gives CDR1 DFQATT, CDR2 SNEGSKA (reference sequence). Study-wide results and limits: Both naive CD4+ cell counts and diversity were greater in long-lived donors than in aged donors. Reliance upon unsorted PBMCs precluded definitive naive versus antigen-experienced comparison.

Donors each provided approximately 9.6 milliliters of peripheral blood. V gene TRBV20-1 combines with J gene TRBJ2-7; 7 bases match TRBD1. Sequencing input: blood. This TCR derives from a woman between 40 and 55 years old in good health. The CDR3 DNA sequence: TGCAGTGCTAGAGATCCGTCGGACAGGAGCTACGAGCAGTACTTC. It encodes CSARDPSDRSYEQYF.